This T cell receptor (beta chain) stems from a study of vaccination effects on CD4 cells after COVID-19. Study context: BNT162b2 vaccine or mRNA-1273 vaccine was given to participants in two doses. General observations from the study: Only a single clone (1 of 255 vaccine-induced clones in healthy vaccinees) cross-reacted with common cold coronaviruses.

Germline V gene data show CDR1 as LGHDT and CDR2 as YNNKEL (reference sequence). V was pared by 4 bases and J by 7 bases, with 4 bases of the junction left unmatched. This CDR3 contains 15 residues. Expansion of antigen-specific CD4+ T cells with viral peptide pools was carried out by the ViraFEST assay before sequencing. The authors isolated CD4+ T cells after more than eight days of culture. In the vaccine recipients, nucleocapsid antibodies were negative and there was no prior SARS-CoV-2 infection. After approximately 2 million PBMC were placed in each well, they were cultured with approximately 10 IU/ml IL-2 and about 10 ug/ml peptides. The authors exchanged half the medium for IL-2 medium on days 3 and 7. On this clone itself: Its target is not known.

TCRdb's table, derived via immunoSEQ multiplex PCR, lists solely in-frame clones and lacks some. The table has 25,000 or so clones, around 71% seen once. This specimen consisted of CD4+ T cells from PBMCs cultured with HCoV-OC43 spike peptides, obtained before COVID-19 vaccination. Subset meaning: HCoV-OC43 spike overlapping peptide pool stimulation. V is TRBV3-1 (or the pseudogene TRBV3-2) and J is TRBJ1-4; 12 bases are a match to TRBD1. The receptor comes from a human donor who received a COVID-19 vaccine. The CDR3 sequence is CASSPGTGGFEKLFF. The CDR3 DNA is TGTGCCAGCAGCCCAGGGACAGGGGGCTTTGAAAAACTGTTTTTT.